This is a list of T cell receptor beta chains from one sample in a study of blood T cell repertoires in COVID-19. Clones were read by immunoSEQ multiplex PCR, and TCRdb kept only the in-frame ones, dropping some. The table shows 100,000 to 150,000 clones, with over 70% occurring only once. Sequenced sample: peripheral blood. These receptors were obtained from a woman aged 50 to 60 with acute or convalescent COVID-19. CDR3s include the opening cysteine and the closing phenylalanine or tryptophan. The D gene is left open where the match is weak. Clone size is not always given. Where it is, it says once, few, many or a class for expanded clones.

d_gene | j_gene | v_gene | abundance | CDR3nt | CDR3aa
- | TRBJ2-7 | TRBV7-2 | - | TGTGCCAGCAGCTTTTGGGCCTCCTACGAGCAGTACTTC | CASSFWASYEQYF
- | TRBJ1-2 | TRBV3-1/TRBV3-2 | - | TGTGCCAGCAGCCAAGGGTACAGGGTCTATGGCTACACCTTC | CASSQGYRVYGYTF
- | TRBJ1-2 | TRBV27 | - | TGTGCCAGCAGTCCCGACAGTAGAGGTGGCTACACCTTC | CASSPDSRGGYTF
- | TRBJ2-7 | TRBV6-5 | - | TGTGCCAGCAGTTACACGGGAGAGGGCGTGTACGAGCAGTACTTC | CASSYTGEGVYEQYF
- | TRBJ2-7 | TRBV6-6 | - | TGTGCCAGCAGTTCAGACTACTACGAGCAGTACTTC | CASSSDYYEQYF
- | TRBJ2-1 | TRBV7-9 | - | TGTGCCAGCACCTGGGGGACTAATGAGCAGTTCTTC | CASTWGTNEQFF
TRBD1 | TRBJ1-1 | TRBV4-2 | - | TGTGCCAGCAGCCAAGATTCGGGGACAGGTATTGCTTTCTTT | CASSQDSGTGIAFF
- | TRBJ1-6 | TRBV3-1/TRBV3-2 | - | TGTGCCAGCAGCGACACTCGCCAAAATTCACCCCTCCACTTT | CASSDTRQNSPLHF
TRBD2 | TRBJ2-7 | TRBV2 | - | TGTGCCAGCAGGGATGGACTAGCTGGGGAGCAGTACTTC | CASRDGLAGEQYF
TRBD2 | TRBJ2-3 | TRBV5-5 | - | TGTGCCAGCAGTCCGGCGGGGGGGCGCTACACAGATACGCAGTATTTT | CASSPAGGRYTDTQYF
- | TRBJ1-2 | TRBV27 | - | TGTGCCAGCAGTCCTGGGTCCGGGGGCTATGGCTACACCTTC | CASSPGSGGYGYTF
TRBD2 | TRBJ2-1 | TRBV3-1/TRBV3-2 | - | TGTGCCAGCAGCCAGTCCCCTAGCGGTGTGCAGTTCTTC | CASSQSPSGVQFF
TRBD2 | TRBJ2-5 | TRBV3-1/TRBV3-2 | - | TGTGCCAGCAGCCCCCTGACGGGAGGGCCCTGGGAGACCCAGTACTTC | CASSPLTGGPWETQYF
TRBD1 | TRBJ2-7 | TRBV7-9 | few | TGTGCCAGCAGCACGCAGGGGGACGAGCAGTACTTC | CASSTQGDEQYF
- | TRBJ1-4 | TRBV11-2 | - | TGTGCCAGCAGCTTACTACCAGGGGTGGTGAGTGAAAAACTGTTTTTT | CASSLLPGVVSEKLFF
TRBD2 | TRBJ2-3 | TRBV6-6 | - | TGTGCCAGCAGTCGTGGAGCTAGCGGGGATCACACAGATACGCAGTATTTT | CASSRGASGDHTDTQYF
TRBD1 | TRBJ1-5 | TRBV28 | - | TGTGCCAGCAGTTGGGACAGAAATAGCAATCAGCCCCAGCATTTT | CASSWDRNSNQPQHF
- | TRBJ2-7 | TRBV28 | - | TGTGCCAGCACGTCAGGGCCCTCCTACGAGCAGTACTTC | CASTSGPSYEQYF
TRBD2 | TRBJ2-1 | TRBV27 | - | TGTGCCAGCAGTCCCCGGACTAGTATCTACAATGAGCAGTTCTTC | CASSPRTSIYNEQFF
TRBD1 | TRBJ2-7 | TRBV28 | - | TGTGCCAGCAGTTTCGGGACAGGGAACTACGAGCAGTACTTC | CASSFGTGNYEQYF
TRBD1 | TRBJ2-7 | TRBV6-5 | - | TGTGCCAGCAGTAAGACAGGGTTCCACGAGCAGTACTTC | CASSKTGFHEQYF
- | TRBJ1-3 | TRBV7-3 | - | TGTGCCAGCAGCTTAAGCGGCCCAGGGTCTGGAAACACCATATATTTT | CASSLSGPGSGNTIYF
TRBD1 | TRBJ1-6 | TRBV30 | - | TGTGCCTGGAATGCTAGGGGGCGCATCTTGACACCCCTCCACTTT | CAWNARGRILTPLHF
- | TRBJ2-7 | TRBV15 | - | TGTGCCACCAGCAGTTCTAGCGAGGGCTCCTACGAGCAGTACTTC | CATSSSSEGSYEQYF
- | TRBJ1-2 | TRBV2 | - | TGTGCCAGCAGTGACAGGGTCGTCGGCTATGGCTACACCTTC | CASSDRVVGYGYTF
TRBD2 | TRBJ2-2 | TRBV7-3 | - | TGTGCCAGCAGCTACCAAGCGGGGGCGAACACCGGGGAGCTGTTTTTT | CASSYQAGANTGELFF
TRBD2 | TRBJ2-1 | TRBV11-3 | few | TGTGCCAGCAGCTCAACGACTAGCGGGGGTTACAATGAGCAGTTCTTC | CASSSTTSGGYNEQFF
- | TRBJ1-1 | TRBV5-1 | - | TGCGCCAGCAGCTCCATGGGGGGGAACACTGAAGCTTTCTTT | CASSSMGGNTEAFF
- | TRBJ2-3 | TRBV25-1 | - | TGTGCCAGCAAGAAGGGGGTTAGCGGCACAGATACGCAGTATTTT | CASKKGVSGTDTQYF
- | TRBJ2-1 | TRBV9 | - | TGTGCCAGCAGCCCCTTGGGGCGTACCTACAATGAGCAGTTCTTC | CASSPLGRTYNEQFF
TRBD1 | TRBJ1-6 | TRBV9 | - | TGTGCCAGCAGCTCCCCCCGACAGGGTGAGAGCTCCTATAATTCACCCCTCCACTTT | CASSSPRQGESSYNSPLHF
TRBD2 | TRBJ2-3 | TRBV9 | - | TGTGCCAGCAACCGACTAGCGGGGCCCACAGATACGCAGTATTTT | CASNRLAGPTDTQYF
- | TRBJ1-5 | TRBV19 | - | TGTGCCAGTAGTGGGATCGGGGGCAATCAGCCCCAGCATTTT | CASSGIGGNQPQHF
- | TRBJ1-1 | TRBV5-1 | - | TGCGCCAGCAGCTTGCAGGCCTGGAACACTGAAGCTTTCTTT | CASSLQAWNTEAFF
- | TRBJ1-1 | TRBV14 | - | TGTGCCAGCAGCCCCAAAATGAACACTGAAGCTTTCTTT | CASSPKMNTEAFF
- | TRBJ1-4 | TRBV13 | - | TGTGCCAGCAGCATATCCGGGTCCAACAATGAAAAACTGTTTTTT | CASSISGSNNEKLFF
- | TRBJ1-1 | TRBV28 | - | TGTGCCAGCAGGGCGGTCACTGAAGCTTTCTTT | CASRAVTEAFF
TRBD2 | TRBJ2-1 | TRBV11-1 | - | TGTGCCAGCAGCACCGGACTAGTGGGTAATGAGCAGTTCTTC | CASSTGLVGNEQFF
TRBD2 | TRBJ2-1 | TRBV3-1/TRBV3-2 | - | TGTGCCAGCAGCCTATCGACTAGCGGGAGGTTGAATGAGCAGTTCTTC | CASSLSTSGRLNEQFF
- | TRBJ1-5 | TRBV28 | few | TGTGCCAGCAGTGCGGGCCCCTGGGAGCAGCCCCAGCATTTT | CASSAGPWEQPQHF
TRBD1 | TRBJ1-3 | TRBV7-9 | few | TGTGCCAGCAGTCAAAGTACAGGGGATGGGAACACCATATATTTT | CASSQSTGDGNTIYF